This is a list of T cell receptor beta chains from one sample in a study of CD8 T cells in Susac syndrome. TCRdb re-called the immunoSEQ multiplex PCR reads through MiXCR, storing one row per CDR3 protein. The table has roughly 200,000 distinct CDR3 sequences, about 95% seen once. Sequencing was performed on CD4+ T cells from PBMCs. The receptors stem from a human donor with multiple sclerosis. CDR3s include the opening cysteine and the closing phenylalanine or tryptophan. Fields, in order: clone size, V gene, J gene, D gene, CDR3 protein, CDR3 DNA. D genes are given only for firm matches. Expanded clones get a size class; other rows say once, few or many, or leave the size out.

clone_size: -; v_call: TRBV19; j_call: TRBJ2-5; d_call: -; cdr3_aa: CASSILQGEETQYF; cdr3_nt: TGTGCCAGTAGTATATTGCAGGGTGAAGAGACCCAGTACTTC
clone_size: -; v_call: TRBV12-3/TRBV12-4; j_call: TRBJ2-1; d_call: TRBD1; cdr3_aa: CASSLRTGGTGNEQFF; cdr3_nt: TGTGCCAGCAGTTTGAGGACAGGGGGGACCGGCAATGAGCAGTTCTTC
clone_size: -; v_call: TRBV12-3/TRBV12-4; j_call: TRBJ1-2; d_call: -; cdr3_aa: CASTLRRDVHGYTF; cdr3_nt: TGTGCCAGCACACTAAGGAGGGATGTCCACGGCTACACCTTC
clone_size: -; v_call: TRBV12-3/TRBV12-4; j_call: TRBJ2-1; d_call: -; cdr3_aa: CASSLGVREQFF; cdr3_nt: TGTGCCAGCAGTTTAGGGGTCAGGGAGCAGTTCTTC
clone_size: -; v_call: TRBV4-2; j_call: TRBJ1-5; d_call: TRBD1; cdr3_aa: CASSQRQGPPQHF; cdr3_nt: TGTGCCAGCAGCCAAAGACAGGGTCCGCCCCAGCATTTT
clone_size: -; v_call: TRBV2; j_call: TRBJ1-4; d_call: -; cdr3_aa: CASSDRTVNEKLFF; cdr3_nt: TGTGCCAGCAGTGATAGGACAGTTAATGAAAAACTGTTTTTT
clone_size: -; v_call: TRBV30; j_call: TRBJ1-1; d_call: -; cdr3_aa: CAWSVGRVSAFF; cdr3_nt: TGTGCCTGGAGTGTAGGCAGGGTGAGTGCTTTCTTT
clone_size: -; v_call: TRBV29-1; j_call: TRBJ1-4; d_call: TRBD1; cdr3_aa: CSVQGGRNEKLFF; cdr3_nt: TGCAGCGTTCAGGGGGGGAGAAATGAAAAACTGTTTTTT
clone_size: -; v_call: TRBV12-3/TRBV12-4; j_call: TRBJ1-2; d_call: -; cdr3_aa: CASSLIGGYGYTF; cdr3_nt: TGTGCCAGCAGCCTCATTGGGGGTTATGGCTACACCTTC
clone_size: once; v_call: TRBV12-3/TRBV12-4; j_call: TRBJ2-6; d_call: -; cdr3_aa: CASSFSGSGANVLTF; cdr3_nt: TGTGCCAGCAGTTTTTCGGGCTCTGGGGCCAACGTCCTGACTTTC
clone_size: -; v_call: TRBV30; j_call: TRBJ1-1; d_call: TRBD1; cdr3_aa: CAWRPPTGHTEAFF; cdr3_nt: TGTGCCTGGAGACCCCCGACAGGGCACACTGAAGCTTTCTTT
clone_size: -; v_call: TRBV13; j_call: TRBJ2-4; d_call: TRBD1; cdr3_aa: CASSLRTGSKNIQYF; cdr3_nt: TGTGCCAGCAGCTTAAGGACAGGAAGTAAAAACATTCAGTACTTC
clone_size: -; v_call: TRBV3-1; j_call: TRBJ2-3; d_call: TRBD2; cdr3_aa: CASSRGTSGGNTQYF; cdr3_nt: TGTGCCAGCAGCCGCGGGACTAGCGGGGGAAATACGCAGTATTTT
clone_size: -; v_call: TRBV29-1; j_call: TRBJ1-3; d_call: -; cdr3_aa: CSVEYRANTIYF; cdr3_nt: TGCAGCGTTGAGTATCGTGCGAACACCATATATTTT
clone_size: -; v_call: TRBV11-2; j_call: TRBJ2-7; d_call: TRBD2; cdr3_aa: CASSLRRGGLYEQYF; cdr3_nt: TGTGCCAGCAGCTTACGTCGGGGGGGTCTCTACGAGCAGTACTTC
clone_size: -; v_call: TRBV20-1; j_call: TRBJ2-1; d_call: TRBD1; cdr3_aa: CSARDMRTGGNEQFF; cdr3_nt: TGCAGTGCTAGAGACATGCGGACAGGGGGAAATGAGCAGTTCTTC
clone_size: -; v_call: TRBV7-2; j_call: TRBJ1-5; d_call: -; cdr3_aa: CASSPDPNQPQHF; cdr3_nt: TGTGCCAGCTCACCAGACCCAAACCAGCCCCAGCATTTT
clone_size: -; v_call: TRBV3-1; j_call: TRBJ1-1; d_call: -; cdr3_aa: CASSPLSASIFNTEAFF; cdr3_nt: TGTGCCAGCAGCCCCCTCTCGGCTAGTATTTTCAACACTGAAGCTTTCTTT
clone_size: -; v_call: TRBV5-1; j_call: TRBJ1-6; d_call: -; cdr3_aa: CASSDRVSLTSYNSPLHF; cdr3_nt: TGCGCCAGCAGCGATCGCGTTTCCCTGACCTCCTATAATTCACCCCTCCACTTT
clone_size: -; v_call: TRBV3-1; j_call: TRBJ2-7; d_call: -; cdr3_aa: CASSPSGTRLLGEQYF; cdr3_nt: TGTGCCAGCAGCCCTTCGGGGACTCGCTTATTAGGCGAGCAGTACTTC
clone_size: -; v_call: TRBV19; j_call: TRBJ1-2; d_call: -; cdr3_aa: CASSRSYPINYGYTF; cdr3_nt: TGTGCCAGTAGTAGGAGTTACCCAATTAACTATGGCTACACCTTC
clone_size: -; v_call: TRBV30; j_call: TRBJ2-7; d_call: -; cdr3_aa: CAWGWTDEQYF; cdr3_nt: TGTGCCTGGGGGTGGACGGACGAGCAGTACTTC
clone_size: -; v_call: TRBV7-9; j_call: TRBJ2-1; d_call: -; cdr3_aa: CASSASGLYNEQFF; cdr3_nt: TGTGCCAGCAGCGCATCGGGGCTTTACAATGAGCAGTTCTTC
clone_size: -; v_call: TRBV15; j_call: TRBJ1-3; d_call: -; cdr3_aa: CATSSGSTIYF; cdr3_nt: TGTGCCACCAGCAGCGGTTCTACCATATATTTT
clone_size: -; v_call: TRBV20-1; j_call: TRBJ2-5; d_call: -; cdr3_aa: CSALDYQETQYF; cdr3_nt: TGCAGTGCCCTAGACTATCAAGAGACCCAGTACTTC
clone_size: -; v_call: TRBV20-1; j_call: TRBJ2-7; d_call: -; cdr3_aa: CSARSGGKGYEQYF; cdr3_nt: TGCAGTGCTAGAAGTGGCGGGAAAGGCTACGAGCAGTACTTC
clone_size: -; v_call: TRBV18; j_call: TRBJ2-7; d_call: -; cdr3_aa: CASSPPNDGRYEQYF; cdr3_nt: TGTGCCAGCTCACCACCGAATGACGGTCGCTACGAGCAGTACTTC
clone_size: once; v_call: TRBV7-3; j_call: TRBJ2-7; d_call: -; cdr3_aa: CASSLAQSYEQYF; cdr3_nt: TGTGCCAGCAGCTTAGCCCAATCCTACGAGCAGTACTTC
clone_size: -; v_call: TRBV29-1; j_call: TRBJ1-2; d_call: TRBD1; cdr3_aa: CSVDVQGATGYTF; cdr3_nt: TGCAGCGTTGATGTACAGGGGGCGACGGGCTACACCTTC
clone_size: -; v_call: TRBV6-5; j_call: TRBJ2-1; d_call: -; cdr3_aa: CASSSAPNEQFF; cdr3_nt: TGTGCCAGCAGCTCCGCGCCAAATGAGCAGTTCTTC
clone_size: few; v_call: TRBV6-1; j_call: TRBJ2-7; d_call: -; cdr3_aa: CASSNYYEQYF; cdr3_nt: TGTGCCAGCAGCAACTATTACGAGCAGTACTTC
clone_size: -; v_call: TRBV27; j_call: TRBJ2-3; d_call: -; cdr3_aa: CASSRQGYTDTQYF; cdr3_nt: TGTGCCAGCAGTCGGCAGGGGTACACAGATACGCAGTATTTT
clone_size: -; v_call: TRBV20-1; j_call: TRBJ2-3; d_call: -; cdr3_aa: CSASPNTDTQYF; cdr3_nt: TGCAGTGCTAGTCCCAATACAGATACGCAGTATTTT
clone_size: -; v_call: TRBV30; j_call: TRBJ1-2; d_call: -; cdr3_aa: CAWSVVGGSGYTF; cdr3_nt: TGTGCCTGGAGTGTAGTGGGGGGGTCTGGCTACACCTTC
clone_size: -; v_call: TRBV20-1; j_call: TRBJ1-5; d_call: TRBD1; cdr3_aa: CSVGDRGGFSNQPQHF; cdr3_nt: TGCAGTGTTGGGGACAGGGGGGGATTTAGCAATCAGCCCCAGCATTTT
clone_size: -; v_call: TRBV6-5; j_call: TRBJ1-6; d_call: TRBD1; cdr3_aa: CASRSDRVGSPLHF; cdr3_nt: TGTGCCAGCAGAAGCGACAGGGTCGGGTCACCCCTCCACTTT
clone_size: -; v_call: TRBV7-9; j_call: TRBJ1-2; d_call: TRBD1; cdr3_aa: CASSYQGAADYGYTF; cdr3_nt: TGTGCCAGCAGCTATCAGGGGGCGGCCGACTATGGCTACACCTTC
clone_size: -; v_call: TRBV20-1; j_call: TRBJ2-3; d_call: -; cdr3_aa: CSARGPAGGPSTDTQYF; cdr3_nt: TGCAGTGCTAGAGGGCCCGCGGGCGGTCCTAGCACAGATACGCAGTATTTT
clone_size: -; v_call: TRBV6-5; j_call: TRBJ1-2; d_call: -; cdr3_aa: CASSYAGAPYGYTF; cdr3_nt: TGTGCCAGCAGTTACGCAGGGGCCCCCTATGGCTACACCTTC
clone_size: -; v_call: TRBV20-1; j_call: TRBJ2-5; d_call: -; cdr3_aa: CSALVVETQYF; cdr3_nt: TGCAGTGCTCTTGTGGTAGAGACCCAGTACTTC
clone_size: -; v_call: TRBV7-9; j_call: TRBJ2-5; d_call: -; cdr3_aa: CASSLVQRPSQETQYF; cdr3_nt: TGTGCCAGCAGCTTAGTTCAGAGGCCATCGCAAGAGACCCAGTACTTC
clone_size: -; v_call: TRBV29-1; j_call: TRBJ1-1; d_call: -; cdr3_aa: CSVASPRNTEAFF; cdr3_nt: TGCAGCGTTGCTTCCCCGAGGAACACTGAAGCTTTCTTT
clone_size: -; v_call: TRBV7-9; j_call: TRBJ1-1; d_call: TRBD1; cdr3_aa: CATGTGDSVDTEAFF; cdr3_nt: TGTGCCACGGGGACAGGGGATTCCGTAGACACTGAAGCTTTCTTT
clone_size: -; v_call: TRBV30; j_call: TRBJ1-1; d_call: -; cdr3_aa: CAWTIDWRDRPEAFF; cdr3_nt: TGTGCCTGGACGATAGACTGGAGGGACCGACCTGAAGCTTTCTTT
clone_size: -; v_call: TRBV30; j_call: TRBJ2-1; d_call: TRBD1; cdr3_aa: CAWSDYRGFKFF; cdr3_nt: TGTGCCTGGAGTGACTACAGGGGGTTCAAGTTCTTC
clone_size: -; v_call: TRBV10-3; j_call: TRBJ2-3; d_call: TRBD2; cdr3_aa: CATRGASGLSTDTQYF; cdr3_nt: TGTGCCACGCGAGGGGCTAGCGGGTTAAGCACAGATACGCAGTATTTT
clone_size: -; v_call: TRBV13; j_call: TRBJ2-1; d_call: TRBD2; cdr3_aa: CASRIPGLALAGEQFF; cdr3_nt: TGTGCCAGCAGAATACCGGGACTAGCCCTGGCGGGTGAGCAGTTCTTC
clone_size: -; v_call: TRBV10-3; j_call: TRBJ1-5; d_call: -; cdr3_aa: CAISEDLNNQPQHF; cdr3_nt: TGTGCCATCAGCGAGGACTTAAATAATCAGCCCCAGCATTTT
clone_size: -; v_call: TRBV29-1; j_call: TRBJ1-1; d_call: -; cdr3_aa: CSVEVRGRVTNTEAFF; cdr3_nt: TGCAGCGTTGAAGTCCGCGGGCGGGTAACGAACACTGAAGCTTTCTTT